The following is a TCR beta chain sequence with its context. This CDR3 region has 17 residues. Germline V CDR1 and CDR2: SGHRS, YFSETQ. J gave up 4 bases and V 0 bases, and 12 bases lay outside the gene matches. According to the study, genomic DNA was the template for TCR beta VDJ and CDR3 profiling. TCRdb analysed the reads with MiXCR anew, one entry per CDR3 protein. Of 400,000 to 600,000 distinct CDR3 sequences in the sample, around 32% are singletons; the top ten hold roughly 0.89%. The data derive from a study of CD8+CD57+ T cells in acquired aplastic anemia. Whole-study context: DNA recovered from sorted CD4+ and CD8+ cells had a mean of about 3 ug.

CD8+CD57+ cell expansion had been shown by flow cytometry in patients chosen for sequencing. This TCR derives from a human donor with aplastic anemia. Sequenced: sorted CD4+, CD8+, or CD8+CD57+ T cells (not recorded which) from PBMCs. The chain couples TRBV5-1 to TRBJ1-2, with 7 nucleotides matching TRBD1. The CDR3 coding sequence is TGCGCCAGCAGCTTGGGTACAGGAAGGGGGCTCGGCTATGGCTACACCTTC. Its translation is CASSLGTGRGLGYGYTF.